The clone carrying this T cell receptor beta chain appeared a single time. The source of the sample is a study of technical replicates of blood from a handful of donors. The V gene's germline CDR1 is SGHRS and CDR2 YFSETQ. V was trimmed by 5 bases and J by 8 bases, leaving 19 bases between them. This CDR3 contains 14 residues. Generated by immunoSEQ multiplex PCR, the TCRdb table keeps only in-frame clones and is missing some. The sample yields more than 65,000 clones, approximately 94% seen once. This sequence originates from a human donor in good health. Sequences were obtained from T cells isolated from PBMCs. This chain joins TRBV5-1 and TRBJ1-2; a weak D match, TRBD1 (6 bases). The CDR3, as DNA: TGCGCCAGCAGGCAAAGGGGGGGACTTCGAGGCTACACCTTC. This sequence encodes CASRQRGGLRGYTF. The full variable domain, its missing parts supplied by reference TRBV5-1 and TRBJ1-2, is KAGVTQTPRYLIKTRGQQVTLSCSPISGHRSVSWYQQTPGQGLQFLFEYFSETQRNKGNFPGRFSGRQFSNSRSEMNVSTLELGDSALYLCASRQRGGLRGYTFGSGTRLTVV.